This T cell receptor beta chain was found in a study of blood T cell repertoires in COVID-19. Some clones are missing from TCRdb's copy, which holds only in-frame ones; the method was immunoSEQ multiplex PCR. Of around 57,000 clones in the sample, about nine tenths were seen once. The CDR3 is 17 amino acids. Germline CDR1 reads LNHDA; CDR2 reads SQIVND (reference sequence). Trimming pared 3 bases from V and 3 bases from J, leaving 17 bases between. This chain links TRBV19 with TRBJ1-4; no definite D call. This receptor was taken from an elderly woman with COVID-19, enrolled during active disease. The sample was peripheral blood. The CDR3 loop reads CASSIPGSPVSNEKLFF. The CDR3 DNA is TGTGCCAGTAGTATCCCGGGGTCTCCTGTATCTAATGAAAAACTGTTTTTT. Supplemented by reference TRBV19 and TRBJ1-4, the full variable domain reads DGGITQSPKYLFRKEGQNVTLSCEQNLNHDAMYWYRQDPGQGLRLIYYSQIVNDFQKGDIAEGYSVSREKKESFPLTVTSAQKNPTAFYLCASSIPGSPVSNEKLFFGSGTQLSVL.